These 26 T cell receptor beta chains were all obtained from the same sample, sequenced in a study of cytomegalovirus exposure and HLA in healthy donors. Assay used: immunoSEQ multiplex PCR; TCRdb lists only in-frame clones, some missing. This table holds some 140,000 clones, approximately 90% found once. The source material was PBMCs. These receptors originate from a woman younger than 45 in good health and CMV-seropositive.

This chain links TRBV11-2 with TRBJ1-2; 8 bases align to TRBD1. This CDR3 is built from 14 residues. V lost 5 bases, J lost 5 bases, and 7 bases stayed unmatched. Germline V gives CDR1 SGHAT, CDR2 FQNNGV. This chain's CDR3 is CASSTDRGGYGYTF. The CDR3, as DNA: TGTGCCAGCAGCACCGACAGGGGCGGGTATGGCTACACCTTC.

V is TRBV6-1 and J is TRBJ1-5; maybe TRBD1 (5 bases). V was cut by 6 bases and J by 0 bases, with 9 bases left in between. The CDR3 sequence is 14 residues long. The germline CDR1 and CDR2 sequences are MNHNS and SASEGT. CDR3 sequence reads: CASSGHLSNQPQHF. CDR3 bases: TGTGCCAGCAGCGGACACCTTAGCAATCAGCCCCAGCATTTT.

V is TRBV7-6 and J is TRBJ1-5; 7 nucleotides line up with TRBD1. The germline V gene has CDR1 SGHVS and CDR2 FNYEAQ. Trimming took 5 bases from V and 5 from J; bases not matched to a gene: 9. The CDR3 loop spans 15 amino acids. DNA of the CDR3: TGTGCCAGCAGCCCGCAGGACAGGTCAGATCAGCCCCAGCATTTT. Its translation: CASSPQDRSDQPQHF.

The gene calls are TRBV7-6 and TRBJ1-1; the match to TRBD1 covers 9 bases. The germline V gene encodes CDR1 SGHVS and CDR2 FNYEAQ. The CDR3 contains 17 residues. The V gene end was trimmed by 2 bases and the J gene end by 0 bases; junction bases not matched to a gene: 7. CDR3: CASSLRVGTGMNTEAFF. In nucleotides, the CDR3 is TGTGCCAGCAGCTTAAGGGTTGGGACAGGGATGAACACTGAAGCTTTCTTT. The variable domain in full, completed from reference TRBV7-6 and TRBJ1-1, reads GAGVSQSPRYKVTKRGQDVALRCDPISGHVSLYWYRQALGQGPEFLTYFNYEAQQDKSGLPNDRFSAERPEGSISTLTIQRTEQRDSAMYRCASSLRVGTGMNTEAFFGQGTRLTVV.

This clone appeared a single time. The chain has TRBV28 and TRBJ1-5; D unclear. Trimming took 5 bases from V and 2 from J, leaving 7 bases between them. Germline values: CDR1 MDHEN, CDR2 SYDVKM. The CDR3 has 13 amino acids. The CDR3 DNA is TGTGCCAGCAGTCCCCCGGGCAATCAGCCCCAGCATTTT. It yields the protein CASSPPGNQPQHF.

The rearrangement uses TRBV28 and TRBJ2-2; unclear D gene. CDR1 is MDHEN and CDR2 is SYDVKM in the germline V gene. The CDR3 loop spans 14 amino acids. The V gene lost 7 bases and the J gene lost 0 bases, with 9 bases spanning the gap. CDR3 in DNA: TGTGCCAGCATAGAAGGAGCGAACACCGGGGAGCTGTTTTTT. It specifies CASIEGANTGELFF. Full variable domain (missing parts from reference TRBV28 and TRBJ2-2): DVKVTQSSRYLVKRTGEKVFLECVQDMDHENMFWYRQDPGLGLRLIYFSYDVKMKEKGDIPEGYSVSREKKERFSLILESASTNQTSMYLCASIEGANTGELFFGEGSRLTVL.

This clone was found once. The rearrangement joins TRBV27 to TRBJ2-7; 7 nucleotides line up with TRBD1. The germline V gene has CDR1 MNHEY and CDR2 SMNVEV (reference sequence). V shed 3 bases and J 4 bases; nucleotides not matched to a gene: 18. The CDR3 is 18 amino acids. CDR3 amino acids: CASSLGERGMDRSYEQYF. CDR3 DNA sequence: TGTGCCAGCAGTTTGGGTGAGAGGGGGATGGACAGGTCTTACGAGCAGTACTTC.

A single count supports this clone. V gene TRBV28 combines with J gene TRBJ1-2, with 7 bases fitting TRBD1. This CDR3 is built from 16 residues. V gave up 11 bases and J gave up 8 bases; unmatched junction bases: 23. In germline, CDR1 is MDHEN, CDR2 SYDVKM. The CDR3 DNA follows: TGTGCCGCATATCCCGGGACAGACCCTTTAACTATGGGCTACACCTTC. Amino acids: CAAYPGTDPLTMGYTF.

This chain joins TRBV2 and TRBJ2-7; TRBD1 might be the D (6 bases). Trimming cost V 4 bases and J 7 bases, with 14 bases left between them. CDR1 is SNHLY, CDR2 FYNNEI, per germline. The CDR3 runs to 13 residues. CDR3 in DNA: TGTGCCAGCAGTGTCGGCAGGGGCTTAGAGCAGTACTTC. As protein: CASSVGRGLEQYF.

This chain connects TRBV9 to TRBJ2-6; TRBD1 agrees at 7 bases. Germline assignment: CDR1 SGDLS and CDR2 YYNGEE. V shed 0 bases, J shed 2 bases, and the junction held 2 bases outside the gene matches. The CDR3 spans 16 residues. DNA of the CDR3: TGTGCCAGCAGCGTAGACAGGGGTGCTGGGGCCAACGTCCTGACTTTC. Protein sequence: CASSVDRGAGANVLTF.

The J gene is TRBJ2-7, the V gene TRBV27; no clear D. This CDR3 is 10 amino acids long. Germline V gene sequence: CDR1 MNHEY, CDR2 SMNVEV (reference sequence). The V gene lost 5 bases and the J gene lost 3 bases, with 2 bases spanning the gap. The CDR3 DNA reads as TGTGCCAGCAGTCACTACGAGCAGTACTTC. It yields the protein CASSHYEQYF.

This sequence joins TRBV14 and TRBJ2-3, with unresolved D. CDR3 length equals 13 residues. CDR1 and CDR2 (germline): SGHDN, FVKESK. V lost 4 bases, J lost 3 bases, and 8 bases lay in between. The CDR3 loop is CASSPYQTDTQYF. The DNA for the CDR3 is TGTGCCAGCAGCCCTTACCAGACAGATACGCAGTATTTT.

V gene TRBV5-1 combines with J gene TRBJ2-2; D is unclear. The CDR3 covers 12 residues. CDR1 is SGHRS, CDR2 YFSETQ, per germline. V lost 7 bases and J lost 3, with 7 bases in between. The CDR3 DNA sequence: TGCGCCAGCGTACGGGACACCGGGGAGCTGTTTTTT. As protein: CASVRDTGELFF.

This clone was found a few times. The chain recombines TRBV5-1 with TRBJ1-4; possibly TRBD1 for D (5 bases). Germline V lookup: CDR1 SGHRS, CDR2 YFSETQ. V was trimmed by 5 bases and J by 8 bases, leaving 10 bases between them. This CDR3 has 12 amino acids. CDR3 region: CASRSTEEKLFF. CDR3 sequence (DNA): TGCGCCAGCAGGTCGACAGAGGAAAAACTGTTTTTT.

The rearrangement joins TRBV5-1 to TRBJ2-3, with D tentatively TRBD1 (6 bases). The CDR3 sequence is 15 residues long. Trimming removed 0 bases at V and 2 bases at J, with 10 bases between. In germline, CDR1 is SGHRS, CDR2 YFSETQ. CDR3 amino acids: CASSLDRDYTDTQYF. CDR3 DNA: TGCGCCAGCAGCTTGGACAGGGATTACACAGATACGCAGTATTTT. Supplemented by reference TRBV5-1 and TRBJ2-3, the full variable domain reads KAGVTQTPRYLIKTRGQQVTLSCSPISGHRSVSWYQQTPGQGLQFLFEYFSETQRNKGNFPGRFSGRQFSNSRSEMNVSTLELGDSALYLCASSLDRDYTDTQYFGPGTRLTVL.

This rearrangement joins TRBV6-6 to TRBJ1-1, with TRBD1 matching 8 bases. The CDR3 covers 13 residues. Germline loops: CDR1 MNHNY, CDR2 SVGAGI (reference sequence). V lost 6 bases and J lost 6; bases outside the gene matches: 6. DNA of the CDR3: TGTGCCAGCAGCTCCACAGGGGGAGCTGAAGCTTTCTTT. It encodes CASSSTGGAEAFF.

V and J are TRBV5-1 and TRBJ2-1; the D is unclear. Trimming cost V 3 bases and J 0 bases, with 7 bases left between them. Germline V CDR1 and CDR2: SGHRS, YFSETQ. This CDR3 comprises 14 residues. DNA for the CDR3: TGCGCCAGCAGCTCCTACAGCTCCTACAATGAGCAGTTCTTC. Translating gives CASSSYSSYNEQFF.

The CDR3 sequence: CASSEAPRIIRFRFHEQYF. The DNA of the CDR3 is TGTGCCAGCAGTGAAGCCCCTCGAATCATACGTTTCAGGTTTCACGAGCAGTACTTC. The chain couples TRBV2 to TRBJ2-7; no clear D. From germline, CDR1 is SNHLY and CDR2 FYNNEI. This CDR3 region has 19 residues. The V end lost 0 bases, the J end lost 5 bases, and 26 bases lay between the germline ends.

The chain joins TRBV7-8 to TRBJ2-5; 10 positions match TRBD2. The CDR3 extends over 17 amino acids. Germline CDR1 SGHVS, CDR2 FQNEAQ. J was trimmed by 2 bases and V by 3 bases; bases with no gene match: 9. The CDR3 sequence is CASSLYPSGRGQETQYF. In DNA, the CDR3 is TGTGCCAGCAGCTTGTACCCTAGCGGGAGAGGACAAGAGACCCAGTACTTC.

The chain couples TRBV13 to TRBJ2-1; 7 bases match TRBD2. The CDR3 extends over 13 amino acids. V shed 2 bases and J 7 bases; nucleotides not matched to a gene: 2. Germline assignment: CDR1 PRHDT and CDR2 FYEKMQ (reference sequence). The chain's CDR3 is CASSLLAANEQFF. The CDR3 DNA is TGTGCCAGCAGCTTACTAGCGGCGAATGAGCAGTTCTTC.

This clone was detected once. CDR3 in amino acids: CASSDASEQFF. Here the CDR3 DNA reads TGTGCCAGCAGCGACGCCAGTGAGCAGTTCTTC. The rearrangement links TRBV9 to TRBJ2-1; D is ambiguous. Between the trimmed V and J ends, which lost 3 bases and 9 bases, there was a span of 7 bases. CDR3 size: 11 residues. CDR1 and CDR2 (germline): SGDLS, YYNGEE.

CDR3 in amino acids: CASSDGNNEKLFF. CDR3 DNA: TGTGCCAGCAGTGACGGGAACAATGAAAAACTGTTTTTT. This chain connects TRBV2 to TRBJ1-4, with D hard to call. The V end lost 3 bases, the J end lost 5 bases, and 7 bases lay between the germline ends. Germline V CDR1 and CDR2: SNHLY, FYNNEI. There are 13 residues in the CDR3.

The genes are TRBV18 and TRBJ1-5, with D possibly matching TRBD1 (5 bases). V lost 5 bases, J lost 5 bases, and 13 bases lay in between. Germline V lookup: CDR1 KGHSH, CDR2 LQKENI. The CDR3 is 14 residues long. Here the CDR3 reads CASSVSGRDQPQHF. CDR3 coding DNA: TGTGCCAGCTCAGTGTCAGGGAGGGATCAGCCCCAGCATTTT. Variable domain in full (rest from reference TRBV18 and TRBJ1-5): NAGVMQNPRHLVRRRGQEARLRCSPMKGHSHVYWYRQLPEEGLKFMVYLQKENIIDESGMPKERFSAEFPKEGPSILRIQQVVRGDSAAYFCASSVSGRDQPQHFGDGTRLSIL.

The rearrangement uses TRBV9 and TRBJ2-2, with TRBD2 identical over 9 bases. With V trimmed by 0 bases and J by 3 bases, 6 bases remained unmatched. The germline V gene encodes CDR1 SGDLS and CDR2 YYNGEE. The CDR3 has 17 residues. The CDR3 nucleotides are TGTGCCAGCAGCGTAGTGGAGCGGGAGGATGACACCGGGGAGCTGTTTTTT. Its translation: CASSVVEREDDTGELFF.

J is TRBJ1-5 and V is TRBV23-1, with D possibly TRBD1 on 6 matching bases. TRBV23-1 carries the ORF label, with uncertain function. This CDR3 has 15 residues. The V end lost 4 bases, the J end lost 5 bases, and 15 bases lay between the germline ends. The CDR3 DNA reads as TGCGCCAGCAGTCTTACAGGGTCATGGGATCAGCCCCAGCATTTT. This sequence encodes CASSLTGSWDQPQHF.

The chain joins TRBV4-1 to TRBJ2-3, with TRBD1 identical over 9 bases. Trimming at V came to 4 bases and at J to 0 bases, leaving 2 bases not matched to a gene. This CDR3 contains 15 residues. Per germline, CDR1 MGHRA and CDR2 YSYEKL. The CDR3 is CASSLQGASTDTQYF. The CDR3, as DNA: TGCGCCAGCAGCCTACAGGGGGCCAGCACAGATACGCAGTATTTT.